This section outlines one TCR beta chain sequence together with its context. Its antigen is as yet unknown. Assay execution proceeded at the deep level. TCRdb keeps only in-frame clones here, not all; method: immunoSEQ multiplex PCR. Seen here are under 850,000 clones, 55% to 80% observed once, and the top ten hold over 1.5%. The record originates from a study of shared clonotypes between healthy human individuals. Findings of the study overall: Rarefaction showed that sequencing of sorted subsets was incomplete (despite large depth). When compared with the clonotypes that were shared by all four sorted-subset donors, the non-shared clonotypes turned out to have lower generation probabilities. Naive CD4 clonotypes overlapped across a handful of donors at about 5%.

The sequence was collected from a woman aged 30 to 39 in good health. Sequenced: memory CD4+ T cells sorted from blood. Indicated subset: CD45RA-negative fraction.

This chain's CDR3 is CATGLAGENYNEQFF. Written as DNA, the CDR3 is TGTGCCACCGGACTAGCGGGTGAGAATTACAATGAGCAGTTCTTC. The V call is TRBV11-2, the J call TRBJ2-1; 11 bases match TRBD2. After removal of 10 bases from V and 4 bases from J, the junction contained 9 bases not matched to a gene. CDR3 length equals 15 residues. Germline V gene sequence: CDR1 SGHAT, CDR2 FQNNGV. Together with reference TRBV11-2 and TRBJ2-1, the CDR3 gives the full variable domain: EAGVAQSPRYKIIEKRQSVAFWCNPISGHATLYWYQQILGQGPKLLIQFQNNGVVDDSQLPKDRFSAERLKGVDSTLKIQPAKLEDSAVYLCATGLAGENYNEQFFGPGTRLTVL.